These 21 T cell receptor beta chains originate from one sample sequenced in a study of blood T cell repertoires in COVID-19. Data came from immunoSEQ multiplex PCR; TCRdb stores just in-frame clones and leaves some out. Of fewer than 200,000 clones in the sample, about 85% were seen once. The sequenced material came from peripheral blood. All receptors come from a woman aged 50 to 60 with COVID-19, enrolled during active disease.

This clone has a single count. The chain couples TRBV18 to TRBJ2-5; no clear D. The CDR3 has 13 amino acids. The V gene lost 5 bases and the J gene lost 4 bases, with 11 bases spanning the gap. Germline V gene data show CDR1 as KGHSH and CDR2 as LQKENI. The CDR3 region is CASSFGSGETQYF. In DNA form, the CDR3 reads TGTGCCAGCTCATTCGGTTCGGGAGAGACCCAGTACTTC.

This clone was counted a few times. V and J are TRBV7-2 and TRBJ2-7, with D uncertain. V shed 5 bases and J shed 6 bases, with 20 bases lying between them. This CDR3 is built from 15 residues. From germline, CDR1 is SGHTA and CDR2 FQGNSA. The CDR3 bases are TGTGCCAGCAGCCCGCTTGGTTACATCAGAGGCGAGCAGTACTTC. Amino acid sequence: CASSPLGYIRGEQYF.

This chain connects TRBV19 to TRBJ1-2; tentative D call: TRBD1 (6 bases). Germline-derived CDR1 and CDR2 are LNHDA and SQIVND (reference sequence). CDR3 length equals 15 residues. V was shortened by 9 bases and J by 5 bases, with 22 bases between the two germline ends. For the CDR3, the DNA is TGTGCCAGCACCGAAGGGGACACCCTTCGGTATGGCTACACCTTC. Translation gives CASTEGDTLRYGYTF.

The J gene is TRBJ1-1, the V gene TRBV6-6; possibly TRBD1 for D (5 bases). The CDR3 spans 13 residues. Germline V gene lookup returns CDR1 MNHNY and CDR2 SVGAGI (reference sequence). Deletions cut 5 bases from V and 1 base from J, with 8 bases between. The CDR3: CASSTTANTEAFF. The CDR3 bases are TGTGCCAGCAGTACGACAGCGAACACTGAAGCTTTCTTT.

The rearrangement links TRBV2 to TRBJ2-2, with 12 bases fitting TRBD1. V dropped 5 bases and J dropped 5; count of bases not matched to a gene: 9. Germline loops: CDR1 SNHLY, CDR2 FYNNEI. This CDR3 has 17 amino acids. This chain's CDR3 is CASSPTGTGGATGELFF. CDR3 in DNA: TGTGCCAGCAGTCCGACCGGGACAGGGGGCGCGACCGGGGAGCTGTTTTTT.

The rearrangement uses TRBV4-1 and TRBJ2-3; 8 bases are shared with TRBD2. CDR3 length equals 17 residues. Germline V gene sequence: CDR1 MGHRA, CDR2 YSYEKL. After removal of 1 base from V and 4 bases from J, the junction contained 10 bases not matched to a gene. The CDR3 here is CASSQGWVGGASDTQYF. The DNA for the CDR3 is TGCGCCAGCAGCCAAGGATGGGTCGGGGGGGCATCAGATACGCAGTATTTT.

V usage is TRBV23-1 and J usage is TRBJ1-1; D is undetermined. TRBV23-1 has ORF status, its function being uncertain. The CDR3 is made up of 16 amino acids. V lost 1 base, J lost 0 bases, and 12 bases lay in between. The CDR3 bases are TGCGCCAGCAGTCAATATCTCCCCCTTATGAACACTGAAGCTTTCTTT. It translates to CASSQYLPLMNTEAFF.

The V gene is TRBV18, the J gene TRBJ1-2, with 7 bases that match TRBD1. Germline V CDR1 and CDR2: KGHSH, LQKENI. V was clipped by 0 bases and J by 4 bases; unmatched bases: 5. This CDR3 spans 15 amino acids. The CDR3 region is CASSPPETGIYGYTF. In DNA form, the CDR3 reads TGTGCCAGCTCACCACCAGAGACAGGGATCTATGGCTACACCTTC.

CDR3 region: CASSPLAGVVDTQYF. CDR3 nucleotides: TGTGCCAGCTCACCACTAGCGGGGGTGGTAGATACGCAGTATTTT. The rearrangement links TRBV18 to TRBJ2-3; 9 bases are shared with TRBD2. V was pared by 1 base and J by 5 bases, with 4 bases of the junction left unmatched. The CDR3 loop spans 15 amino acids. Germline CDR1 is KGHSH and CDR2 is LQKENI.

Here the CDR3 DNA reads TGTGCCAGCAGCTTATCTGGGGGTCAGGCGTCAGGGGTCGGCGGGGAGCTGTTTTTT. Protein: CASSLSGGQASGVGGELFF. This chain links TRBV7-3 with TRBJ2-2, with D perhaps TRBD1 (6 bases). The V gene's germline CDR1 is SGHTA and CDR2 FQGTGA. The CDR3 is 19 amino acids. V shed 2 bases and J shed 7 bases, with 26 bases lying between them.

Only one count was recorded for this clone. The chain couples TRBV6-5 to TRBJ2-2; D remains unclear. This CDR3 region has 15 residues. Trimming stripped 6 bases from V and 4 bases from J, with 15 bases between. Germline CDR1 and CDR2: MNHEY and SVGAGI. The CDR3 region is CASRSNAIFTGELFF. The CDR3 bases are TGTGCCAGCAGGTCCAATGCTATATTCACCGGGGAGCTGTTTTTT.

The chain couples TRBV7-2 to TRBJ1-4, with D perhaps TRBD1 (5 bases). Trimming stripped 3 bases from V and 5 bases from J, with 13 bases between. CDR1 is SGHTA, CDR2 FQGNSA, per germline. The CDR3 is 15 residues long. In DNA, the CDR3 is TGTGCCAGCAGCTTTTCCCGGGACTTCAATGAAAAACTGTTTTTT. Translated, it gives CASSFSRDFNEKLFF.

The chain uses TRBV5-1 and TRBJ1-1; a possible D gene is TRBD1 (6 bases). The CDR3 totals 13 residues. In germline, CDR1 is SGHRS, CDR2 YFSETQ. The germline V and J ends were trimmed by 5 bases and 2 bases, with 10 bases remaining between them. CDR3 nucleotide sequence: TGCGCCAGCAGGATACAGGGTAACACTGAAGCTTTCTTT. It is translated as CASRIQGNTEAFF.

The chain joins TRBV7-2 to TRBJ2-7, with D possibly being TRBD2 (5 bases). The germline V and J ends were trimmed by 2 bases and 3 bases, with 23 bases remaining between them. CDR1 SGHTA and CDR2 FQGNSA come from the germline V gene. The CDR3 loop spans 18 amino acids. The CDR3 DNA reads as TGTGCCAGCAGCTTAAACCCTCTCACGAGGGTCAATCACTACGAGCAGTACTTC. Protein: CASSLNPLTRVNHYEQYF. The entire variable domain, with the rest obtained from reference TRBV7-2 and TRBJ2-7, is as follows: GAGVSQSPSNKVTEKGKDVELRCDPISGHTALYWYRQSLGQGLEFLIYFQGNSAPDKSGLPSDRFSAERTGGSVSTLTIQRTQQEDSAVYLCASSLNPLTRVNHYEQYFGPGTRLTVT.

The rearrangement links TRBV28 to TRBJ1-3, with 7 bases lining up with TRBD1. This CDR3 is built from 15 residues. Germline lookup yields CDR1 MDHEN and CDR2 SYDVKM. V was pared by 7 bases and J by 5 bases, with 11 bases of the junction left unmatched. The CDR3 spells CASTHGQGGRNTIYF. CDR3 nucleotides: TGTGCCAGCACCCACGGGCAGGGGGGACGAAACACCATATATTTT.

This chain links TRBV25-1 with TRBJ1-1, with D perhaps TRBD1 (5 bases). The germline CDR1 and CDR2 sequences are MGHDK and SYGVNS. The CDR3 covers 14 residues. The ends were cut back, 2 bases at V and 5 bases at J, with 12 bases in the middle. CDR3 bases: TGTGCCAGCAGTGAAAGACACCAGGGTACTGAAGCTTTCTTT. Protein product: CASSERHQGTEAFF.

The chain recombines TRBV9 with TRBJ1-1; no clear D gene. Trimming shortened V by 2 bases and J by 3 bases, and 11 bases separated the two germline ends. Germline lookup yields CDR1 SGDLS and CDR2 YYNGEE. This CDR3 comprises 14 residues. CDR3 bases: TGTGCCAGCAGCGTGGGCCCGATCCACACTGAAGCTTTCTTT. Translated: CASSVGPIHTEAFF.

This clone was detected once. This chain connects TRBV6-1 to TRBJ2-1; D is ambiguous. The CDR3 contains 17 residues. The germline V and J ends were trimmed by 1 base and 4 bases, with 17 bases remaining between them. Looked up from germline, CDR1 is MNHNS and CDR2 is SASEGT. CDR3 region: CASSEGFWARSYNEQFF. The CDR3 DNA reads as TGTGCCAGCAGTGAAGGGTTCTGGGCAAGATCATACAATGAGCAGTTCTTC.

The chain couples TRBV6-1 to TRBJ1-5, with a possible D match to TRBD1 (5 bases). The germline V gene has CDR1 MNHNS and CDR2 SASEGT. The V and J ends lost 2 bases and 4 bases respectively, with 9 bases between them. The CDR3 spans 14 residues. CDR3: CASSERAGNQPQHF. The CDR3 bases are TGTGCCAGCAGTGAAAGGGCAGGGAATCAGCCCCAGCATTTT.

The chain has TRBV7-9 and TRBJ2-3; 7 nucleotides match TRBD2. Germline trimming cut 1 base from V and 4 bases from J; bases unmatched to any gene: 5. The CDR3 sequence is 15 residues long. The germline V gene has CDR1 SEHNR and CDR2 FQNEAQ (reference sequence). Written as DNA, the CDR3 is TGTGCCAGCAGCTTAGTGGCGGGGGATGCAGATACGCAGTATTTT. Residues: CASSLVAGDADTQYF.

The rearrangement links TRBV19 to TRBJ2-7, with D perhaps matching TRBD2 (7 bases). Trimming shortened V by 4 bases and J by 2 bases, and 12 bases separated the two germline ends. The germline CDR1 and CDR2 sequences are LNHDA and SQIVND (reference sequence). The CDR3 has 14 residues. Here the CDR3 reads CASSRGGAAYEQYF. The CDR3 DNA is TGTGCCAGTAGTAGGGGGGGGGCGGCCTACGAGCAGTACTTC.